Shown below are 23 T cell receptor beta chains from a single sample sequenced in a study of blood T cell repertoires in COVID-19. Profiling relied on immunoSEQ multiplex PCR, and the TCRdb table lists in-frame clones only, not all of them. In the table there are over 200,000 clones, roughly four fifths of which are singletons. Sequencing was performed on PBMCs or T cells enriched from blood (not recorded which). The receptors derive from a man in his sixties who had recovered from COVID-19.

This clone was counted only a few times. CDR3 DNA: TGCGCCAGCAGATGGGAGCCAGGGGGCGCAGATACGCAGTATTTT. As protein: CASRWEPGGADTQYF. The genes are TRBV5-1 and TRBJ2-3, with 8 bases fitting TRBD1. The V gene's germline CDR1 is SGHRS and CDR2 YFSETQ. V shed 5 bases, J shed 4 bases, and the junction held 9 bases outside the gene matches. CDR3 length: 15 residues. The full variable domain, with the rest looked up from reference TRBV5-1 and TRBJ2-3, is KAGVTQTPRYLIKTRGQQVTLSCSPISGHRSVSWYQQTPGQGLQFLFEYFSETQRNKGNFPGRFSGRQFSNSRSEMNVSTLELGDSALYLCASRWEPGGADTQYFGPGTRLTVL.

The chain joins TRBV4-2 to TRBJ1-2, with 7 positions matching TRBD1. CDR1 LGHNA and CDR2 YNFKEQ come from the germline V gene. V lost 3 bases, J lost 6 bases, and 7 bases stayed unmatched. The CDR3 is made up of 14 amino acids. The CDR3 DNA follows: TGTGCCAGCAGCCAGGGCCGGGACAGAAATGGCTACACCTTC. Protein product: CASSQGRDRNGYTF.

The gene calls are TRBV19 and TRBJ1-2; TRBD1 aligns across 7 bases. With V trimmed by 5 bases and J by 3 bases, 3 bases remained unmatched. Germline V gene sequence: CDR1 LNHDA, CDR2 SQIVND (reference sequence). The length of the CDR3 is 13 residues. In DNA, the CDR3 is TGTGCCAGTAGTGCAACAGGGGACTATGGCTACACCTTC. Encoded protein: CASSATGDYGYTF.

The genes are TRBV7-2 and TRBJ1-6; a weak D match, TRBD1 (6 bases). CDR1 is SGHTA and CDR2 is FQGNSA in the germline V gene. V shed 5 bases and J shed 6 bases, with 11 bases lying between them. This CDR3 comprises 14 residues. CDR3 sequence: CASSRTATNSPLHF. CDR3 DNA: TGTGCCAGCAGCAGGACAGCGACTAATTCACCCCTCCACTTT.

The CDR3 loop is CAISDEKGPHNEQFF. The CDR3 DNA reads as TGTGCCATCAGTGATGAGAAGGGGCCACACAATGAGCAGTTCTTC. The J gene is TRBJ2-1, the V gene TRBV10-3; a possible D gene is TRBD1 (5 bases). V gave up 3 bases and J gave up 5 bases, with 14 bases separating them. From germline, CDR1 is ENHRY and CDR2 SYGVKD. There are 15 residues in the CDR3.

This clone was seen once. Other DNA sequences from this sample encode an identical CDR3 as well. V usage is TRBV30 and J usage is TRBJ1-5, with 8 bases matching TRBD1. The CDR3 covers 14 residues. Germline CDR1 GTSNPN, CDR2 SVGIG (reference sequence). J was trimmed by 1 base and V by 2 bases; bases with no gene match: 1. CDR3 sequence: CAWSQGASNQPQHF. In nucleotides, the CDR3 is TGTGCCTGGAGTCAGGGGGCCAGCAATCAGCCCCAGCATTTT.

J is TRBJ2-1 and V is TRBV6-5, with TRBD2 identical over 10 bases. Germline CDR1 reads MNHEY; CDR2 reads SVGAGI. This CDR3 contains 15 residues. V lost 6 bases and J lost 1; bases outside the gene matches: 3. The CDR3 DNA reads as TGTGCCAGCAGCAGCGGGGGGGTTTCCTACAATGAGCAGTTCTTC. Protein: CASSSGGVSYNEQFF.

This clone turned up a few times. The V and J genes are TRBV4-2 and TRBJ1-2; TRBD1 might be the D (5 bases). V lost 4 bases and J 6 bases, leaving 12 bases between the germline ends. Germline V gives CDR1 LGHNA, CDR2 YNFKEQ. The CDR3 consists of 13 residues. The CDR3 reads CASSRTIGDGYTF. CDR3 bases: TGTGCCAGCAGCCGAACCATAGGGGATGGCTACACCTTC.

The chain uses TRBV9 and TRBJ1-1; 7 bases fit TRBD1. Trimming took 3 bases from V and 4 from J; bases not matched to a gene: 9. CDR1 SGDLS and CDR2 YYNGEE come from the germline V gene. The CDR3 covers 15 residues. The CDR3 is CASSAPERGRTEAFF. The CDR3 DNA is TGTGCCAGCAGCGCCCCCGAGAGGGGGCGCACTGAAGCTTTCTTT.

Only one count was recorded for this clone. The chain carries TRBV5-1 and TRBJ2-5; 11 bases match TRBD2. The germline CDR1 and CDR2 sequences are SGHRS and YFSETQ. The CDR3 is made up of 15 amino acids. The trim removed 4 bases at V and 2 bases at J, leaving 4 bases unmatched. The CDR3 loop reads CASSPSSGGQETQYF. DNA for the CDR3: TGCGCCAGCAGCCCCTCTAGCGGGGGGCAAGAGACCCAGTACTTC.

The chain joins TRBV15 to TRBJ1-1, with 10 bases that match TRBD1. Trimming removed 0 bases from V and 3 bases from J; junction bases left unmatched: 13. In germline, CDR1 is LNHNV, CDR2 YYDKDF (reference sequence). The CDR3 runs 19 residues. The CDR3 here is CATSRDLGLVGQGDTEAFF. For the CDR3, the DNA is TGTGCCACCAGCAGAGATCTAGGCTTGGTCGGACAGGGGGACACTGAAGCTTTCTTT.

This rearrangement joins TRBV5-1 to TRBJ2-2; D is unresolved. Trimming cost V 4 bases and J 4 bases, with 8 bases left between them. CDR1 is SGHRS and CDR2 is YFSETQ in the germline V gene. The CDR3 is 13 residues long. DNA of the CDR3: TGCGCCAGCAGCGCCGTACTCACCGGGGAGCTGTTTTTT. This encodes CASSAVLTGELFF.

The genes are TRBV19 and TRBJ1-5, with 9 bases that match TRBD1. CDR3 size: 18 residues. V was pared by 8 bases and J by 3 bases, with 17 bases of the junction left unmatched. Germline CDR1 is LNHDA and CDR2 is SQIVND (reference sequence). The CDR3: CASRKRRTGDVDNQPQHF. The CDR3 nucleotides are TGTGCCAGTCGGAAACGAAGGACAGGGGATGTGGACAATCAGCCCCAGCATTTT.

The J gene is TRBJ2-3, the V gene TRBV5-1, with 8 bases lining up with TRBD1. This CDR3 spans 15 amino acids. V lost 3 bases and J lost 5; bases outside the gene matches: 8. From germline, CDR1 is SGHRS and CDR2 YFSETQ. The CDR3 nucleotides are TGCGCCAGCAGCTCTGGACAGGGAGCAGTAGATACGCAGTATTTT. Protein sequence: CASSSGQGAVDTQYF.

In this sample, this clone turned up once. The V call is TRBV30, the J call TRBJ1-2, with 8 positions matching TRBD1. In germline, CDR1 is GTSNPN, CDR2 SVGIG (reference sequence). The CDR3 consists of 13 residues. J lost 8 bases, V lost 4 bases, and 9 bases had no gene match. CDR3 amino acids: CAWTPDRVGGYTF. The CDR3 DNA is TGTGCCTGGACCCCGGACAGGGTCGGGGGCTACACCTTC.

The chain uses TRBV6-2 or TRBV6-3 and TRBJ2-6, with a weak D call TRBD1 (5 bases). CDR1 is MNHEY, CDR2 SVGEGT, per germline. The V end was cut by 5 bases, the J end by 4 bases, with 15 bases between. CDR3 length equals 16 residues. The CDR3 loop is CASSPPLGAGANVLTF. In DNA form, the CDR3 reads TGTGCCAGCAGTCCCCCCTTAGGGGCGGGGGCCAACGTCCTGACTTTC.

This clone was counted between two and nine times. The chain joins TRBV24-1 to TRBJ2-3, with D possibly TRBD1 on 5 matching bases. V dropped 4 bases and J dropped 3 bases, with 25 bases sitting between them. The CDR3 covers 19 residues. Germline V lookup: CDR1 KGHDR, CDR2 SFDVKD. CDR3 sequence: CATSDPSDRTNPGTDTQYF. The CDR3 coding sequence is TGTGCCACCAGTGACCCCAGTGACAGAACAAACCCGGGTACAGATACGCAGTATTTT.

CDR3 bases: TGTGCCAGCAGTGAATACGGCGGGGAGAACACCGGGGAGCTGTTTTTT. Translation: CASSEYGGENTGELFF. The chain joins TRBV6-1 to TRBJ2-2; possibly TRBD2 for D (6 bases). CDR3 size: 16 residues. CDR1 MNHNS and CDR2 SASEGT come from the germline V gene. Trimming left V 2 bases short and J 1 base short, with 11 bases between.

This clone was counted a few times. V gene TRBV9 combines with J gene TRBJ2-2, with 11 bases that match TRBD2. The CDR3 contains 16 residues. The ends lost 7 bases at V and 3 bases at J; junction bases unmatched: 8. Germline CDR1 reads SGDLS; CDR2 reads YYNGEE. The CDR3 here is CASQGTSGAHTGELFF. DNA for the CDR3: TGTGCCAGCCAGGGGACTAGCGGAGCCCACACCGGGGAGCTGTTTTTT.

The V call is TRBV7-2, the J call TRBJ1-6; no clear D. This CDR3 is 14 amino acids long. Trimming shortened V by 2 bases and J by 8 bases, and 10 bases separated the two germline ends. Per germline, CDR1 SGHTA and CDR2 FQGNSA. The CDR3 sequence: CASSLFPEDSPLHF. DNA for the CDR3: TGTGCCAGCAGCTTATTTCCAGAGGATTCACCCCTCCACTTT.

V usage is TRBV5-4 and J usage is TRBJ1-6, with 12 positions matching TRBD1. Germline CDR1 reads SGHNT; CDR2 reads YYREEE (reference sequence). V lost 4 bases, J lost 9 bases, and 5 bases stayed unmatched. This CDR3 has 15 residues. The CDR3, as DNA: TGTGCCAGCAGCCCGGGACAGGGGGCCCCTTCACCCCTCCACTTT. Protein product: CASSPGQGAPSPLHF.

The rearrangement joins TRBV9 to TRBJ1-2, with D possibly matching TRBD1 (6 bases). The CDR3 loop spans 14 amino acids. The V gene lost 3 bases and the J gene lost 1 base, with 10 bases spanning the gap. From germline, CDR1 is SGDLS and CDR2 YYNGEE. The CDR3 coding sequence is TGTGCCAGCAGCGCCGGACAGTTTAACTATGGCTACACCTTC. It specifies CASSAGQFNYGYTF.

This rearrangement joins TRBV2 to TRBJ2-2; D possibly corresponds to TRBD2 (6 bases). This CDR3 has 14 amino acids. Germline lookup yields CDR1 SNHLY and CDR2 FYNNEI. The V end lost 6 bases, the J end lost 8 bases, and 16 bases lay between the germline ends. The chain's CDR3 is CASSNRLVSGELFF. In DNA form, the CDR3 reads TGTGCCAGCAGCAACCGACTAGTTTCGGGGGAGCTGTTTTTT.